Following are 9 T cell receptor beta chains from one sample sequenced in a study of vaccination and CD4 T cells after COVID-19 (dated by TCRdb to between 2021 and 2022). The protocol used for the library was PCR. The instrument was an Illumina iSeq 100. At the Johns Hopkins FTIC core, DNA from the cultured CD4+ T cells underwent TCR sequencing with the Oncomine TCR Beta short-read assay. The QIAamp micro DNA kit was used to extract genomic DNA from the cultured CD4+ T cells. TCRdb trimmed public reads at Q25 via fastp, called clones via MiXCR and kept in-frame beta chains. Entries are consolidated by CDR3 protein sequence, retaining the most common genes and DNA. This sample has 10,000 or so distinct CDR3 sequences in its table, and about 34% of those were observed once. Around 19% of the sample comes from the top ten. In light of the paper, this sample's treatment or condition label describes: roughly ten-day PBMC culture with coronavirus spike peptide pools or control peptides (ViraFEST assay). CD4+ T cells from unexposed donors were collected before the COVID-19 pandemic (2011-2018).

Antigens for these TCRs are unknown. Specimen: CD4+ T cells from blood, cultured in vitro. These receptors came from a human donor in good health.

The CDR3 nucleotides are TGCAGTGCTAGAGATAGCGGGAGCTCCTACAATGAGCAGTTCTTC. This sequence encodes CSARDSGSSYNEQFF. The V call is TRBV20-1, the J call TRBJ2-1, with TRBD2 matching 9 bases. V was pared by 0 bases and J by 0 bases, with 0 bases of the junction left unmatched. The germline V gene encodes CDR1 DFQATT and CDR2 SNEGSKA (reference sequence). The CDR3 has 15 residues.

In DNA, the CDR3 is TGTGCCAGCAGTGTCGACCCGAACTATGGCTACACCTTC. Protein sequence: CASSVDPNYGYTF. The chain is built from TRBV6-1 and TRBJ1-2, with D unresolved. Trimming shortened V by 4 bases and J by 2 bases, and 8 bases separated the two germline ends. The CDR3 spans 13 residues. Germline V gives CDR1 MNHNS, CDR2 SASEGT.

The chain carries TRBV28 and TRBJ1-2; no reliable D call. Trimming removed 10 bases at V and 1 base at J, with 16 bases between. The CDR3 has 14 amino acids. Per germline, CDR1 MDHEN and CDR2 SYDVKM. CDR3 bases: TGTGCCATCACAGTTGGAACACGTAACTATGGCTACACCTTC. Encoded protein: CAITVGTRNYGYTF.

CDR3 sequence (DNA): TGTGCCAGCTCAAGCAGGGGAAATGAGCAGTTCTTC. Translation: CASSSRGNEQFF. The chain combines TRBV11-1 with TRBJ2-1; possibly TRBD1 for D (6 bases). Germline CDR1 and CDR2: SGHAT and FQDESV (reference sequence). This CDR3 has 12 residues. The V end was cut by 8 bases, the J end by 7 bases, with 12 bases between.

This clonotype occurred a few times. The chain couples TRBV12-3 or TRBV12-4 to TRBJ2-1; no clear D gene. There are 14 residues in the CDR3. Trimming stripped 6 bases from V and 7 bases from J, with 16 bases between. The CDR3 reads CASSPGPRPNEQFF. For the CDR3, the DNA is TGTGCCAGCAGCCCCGGGCCCCGACCGAATGAGCAGTTCTTC.

This chain uses TRBV2 with TRBJ1-2, with D perhaps matching TRBD1 (6 bases). The CDR3 sequence is 12 residues long. V dropped 6 bases and J dropped 4 bases, with 9 bases sitting between them. Germline V gene lookup returns CDR1 SNHLY and CDR2 FYNNEI. CDR3: CASRQGAYGYTF. The CDR3 DNA follows: TGTGCCAGCAGACAGGGCGCCTATGGCTACACCTTC.

The chain carries TRBV5-5 and TRBJ2-2; 8 nucleotides line up with TRBD2. The CDR3 consists of 17 residues. CDR1 is SGHKS and CDR2 is YYEKEE in the germline V gene (reference sequence). With V trimmed by 0 bases and J by 2 bases, 6 bases remained unmatched. This chain's CDR3 is CASSLAAGGLNTGELFF. The CDR3 DNA is TGTGCCAGCAGCTTGGCTGCGGGAGGACTAAACACCGGGGAGCTGTTTTTT.

This chain joins TRBV7-9 and TRBJ1-6, with D hard to call. Looked up from germline, CDR1 is SEHNR and CDR2 is FQNEAQ (reference sequence). The CDR3 is 16 amino acids. Deletions cut 3 bases from V and 0 bases from J, with 9 bases between. The CDR3 here is CASSFTSSSYNSPLHF. In DNA form, the CDR3 reads TGTGCCAGCAGCTTTACATCGAGCTCCTATAATTCACCCCTCCACTTT. The whole variable domain, filled in from reference TRBV7-9 and TRBJ1-6, reads DTGVSQNPRHKITKRGQNVTFRCDPISEHNRLYWYRQTLGQGPEFLTYFQNEAQLEKSRLLSDRFSAERPKGSFSTLEIQRTEQGDSAMYLCASSFTSSSYNSPLHFGNGTRLTVT.

This clonotype was seen a few times. The V and J genes are TRBV6-5 and TRBJ1-3; D gene uncertain. Germline loops: CDR1 MNHEY, CDR2 SVGAGI. This CDR3 contains 14 residues. Trimming left V 2 bases short and J 2 bases short, with 7 bases between. The DNA for the CDR3 is TGTGCCAGCAGTTACGGGGAGGCTGGAAACACCATATATTTT. This gives the protein CASSYGEAGNTIYF.